Detailed here is one TCR beta chain. TCRdb's table, derived via immunoSEQ multiplex PCR, lists solely in-frame clones and lacks some. The sample holds under 150,000 clones, about 91% seen once. Looked up from germline, CDR1 is KGHDR and CDR2 is SFDVKD. V was clipped by 4 bases and J by 5 bases, with 12 bases between them. This CDR3 has 14 residues. The entry originates in a study of T cell responses to AZD1222 COVID-19 vaccine. The clonotype comes from an adult who received the AZD1222 COVID-19 vaccine. This rearrangement joins TRBV24-1 to TRBJ2-3, with unresolved D. Sequences were derived from peripheral blood, sampled 28 days after the second AZD1222 dose. The CDR3 DNA sequence: TGTGCCACCAGTGACCTGGCGGTGGGAGATACGCAGTATTTT. Translation: CATSDLAVGDTQYF.